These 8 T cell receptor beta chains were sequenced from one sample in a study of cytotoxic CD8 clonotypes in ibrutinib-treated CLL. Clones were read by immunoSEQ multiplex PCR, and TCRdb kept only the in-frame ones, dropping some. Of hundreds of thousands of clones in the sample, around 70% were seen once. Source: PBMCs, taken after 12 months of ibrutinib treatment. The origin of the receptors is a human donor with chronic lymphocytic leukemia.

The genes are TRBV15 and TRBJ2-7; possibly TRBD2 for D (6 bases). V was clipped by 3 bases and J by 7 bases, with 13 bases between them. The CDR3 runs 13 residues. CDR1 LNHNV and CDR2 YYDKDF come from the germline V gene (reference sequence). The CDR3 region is CATSRGLPGEQYF. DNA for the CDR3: TGTGCCACCAGCAGGGGACTCCCCGGGGAGCAGTACTTC. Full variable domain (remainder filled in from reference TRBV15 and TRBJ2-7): DAMVIQNPRYQVTQFGKPVTLSCSQTLNHNVMYWYQQKSSQAPKLLFHYYDKDFNNEADTPDNFQSRRPNTSFCFLDIRSPGLGDTAMYLCATSRGLPGEQYFGPGTRLTVT.

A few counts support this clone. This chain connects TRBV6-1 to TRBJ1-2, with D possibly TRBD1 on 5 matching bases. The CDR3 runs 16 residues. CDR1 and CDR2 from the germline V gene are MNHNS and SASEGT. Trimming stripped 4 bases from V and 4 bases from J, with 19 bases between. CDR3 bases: TGTGCCAGCAGTGGCAGTATCGGGGGGAGTCTCTATGGCTACACCTTC. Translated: CASSGSIGGSLYGYTF.

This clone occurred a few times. For the CDR3, the DNA is TGTGCCAGTAGTATCGAGGGGGTCGGGGGCTACACCTTC. Its translation is CASSIEGVGGYTF. The chain recombines TRBV19 with TRBJ1-2; tentatively, D is TRBD1 (6 bases). V was pared by 3 bases and J by 8 bases, with 13 bases between. The CDR3 length is 13 residues. From germline, CDR1 is LNHDA and CDR2 SQIVND (reference sequence).

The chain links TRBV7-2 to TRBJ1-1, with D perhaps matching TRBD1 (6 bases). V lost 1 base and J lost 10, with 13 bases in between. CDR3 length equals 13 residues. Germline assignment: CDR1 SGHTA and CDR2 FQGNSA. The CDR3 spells CASSLDGGAAAFF. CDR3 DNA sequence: TGTGCCAGCAGCTTAGACGGGGGGGCGGCAGCTTTCTTT.

CDR3 DNA: TGTGCCAGCAGCCAAGATATGGGGGCAAATGAAAAACTGTTTTTT. Amino acids: CASSQDMGANEKLFF. The chain couples TRBV14 to TRBJ1-4; a possible D gene is TRBD1 (6 bases). The V end was cut by 0 bases, the J end by 5 bases, with 10 bases between. The CDR3 contains 15 residues. Germline V CDR1 and CDR2: SGHDN, FVKESK.

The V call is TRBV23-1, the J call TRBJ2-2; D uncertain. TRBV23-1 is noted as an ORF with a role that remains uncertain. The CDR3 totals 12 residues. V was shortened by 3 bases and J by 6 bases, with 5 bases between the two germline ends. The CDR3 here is CASSHPAGELFF. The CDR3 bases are TGCGCCAGCAGTCACCCGGCCGGGGAGCTGTTTTTT.

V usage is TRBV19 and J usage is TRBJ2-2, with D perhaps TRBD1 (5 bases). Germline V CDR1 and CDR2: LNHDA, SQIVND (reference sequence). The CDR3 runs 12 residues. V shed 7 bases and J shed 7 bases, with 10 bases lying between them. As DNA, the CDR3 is TGTGCCAGTACTAAACAGGTCGGGGAGCTGTTTTTT. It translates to CASTKQVGELFF.

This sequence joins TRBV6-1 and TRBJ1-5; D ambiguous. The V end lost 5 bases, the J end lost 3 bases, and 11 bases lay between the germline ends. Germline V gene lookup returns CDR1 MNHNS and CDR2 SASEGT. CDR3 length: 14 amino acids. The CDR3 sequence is CASSRWADNQPQHF. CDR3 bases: TGTGCCAGCAGTCGGTGGGCCGACAATCAGCCCCAGCATTTT.